The rows below give T cell receptor beta chains drawn from one sample of a study of beta chain features in type 1 diabetes. The assay was immunoSEQ multiplex PCR, and TCRdb's table has in-frame clones only and misses some. This table holds some 27,000 clones, about 61% found once. Sequencing used Tregs from blood. Source of these receptors: a woman between 25 and 40 years old with type 1 diabetes. Each CDR3 is given with its conserved first and last residue. Fields, in order: J gene, V gene, D gene, clone size, CDR3 protein, CDR3 DNA. D genes are given only for firm matches. Expanded clones are given a class, and other clones once, few, many or no size at all.

>TRBJ2-7|TRBV4-2|TRBD2|NA
CASSQEAWGRASSYEQYF
TGTGCCAGCAGCCAAGAAGCTTGGGGGAGGGCGAGCTCCTACGAGCAGTACTTC
>TRBJ2-5|TRBV2|NA|few
CASSESKTQYF
TGTGCCAGCAGTGAATCCAAGACCCAGTACTTC
>TRBJ2-7|TRBV5-1|TRBD1|NA
CASSRGQGQDEQYF
TGCGCCAGCAGCAGAGGACAGGGACAAGACGAGCAGTACTTC
>TRBJ2-1|TRBV19|TRBD2|NA
CASSIWLAGVNEQFF
TGTGCCAGTAGTATATGGCTAGCGGGCGTCAATGAGCAGTTCTTC
>TRBJ1-2|TRBV2|TRBD1|NA
CASVGDRMGGYTF
TGTGCCAGCGTGGGGGACAGGATGGGCGGCTACACCTTC
>TRBJ2-1|TRBV7-3|TRBD1|NA
CASSVSQGALNEQFF
TGTGCCAGCAGCGTCTCTCAGGGGGCGTTGAATGAGCAGTTCTTC
>TRBJ1-5|TRBV6-6|NA|NA
CASRKRGLSNQPQHF
TGTGCCAGCAGAAAAAGGGGTTTAAGCAATCAGCCCCAGCATTTT
>TRBJ2-1|TRBV14|NA|NA
CASRSGLSNSYNEQFF
TGTGCCAGCAGGTCGGGACTGAGTAACTCCTACAATGAGCAGTTCTTC
>TRBJ1-1|TRBV19|NA|few
CASNLQGIYTEAFF
TGTGCCAGTAACCTACAGGGTATTTACACTGAAGCTTTCTTT
>TRBJ2-1|TRBV5-5|NA|once
CASISVAYNEQFF
TGTGCCAGCATCAGCGTAGCCTACAATGAGCAGTTCTTC
>TRBJ2-5|TRBV2|NA|NA
CASSETTSGETQYF
TGTGCCAGCAGTGAAACGACTAGTGGAGAGACCCAGTACTTC
>TRBJ2-7|TRBV6-5|NA|once
CASRWAITYEQYF
TGTGCCAGCAGATGGGCCATCACCTACGAGCAGTACTTC
>TRBJ2-1|TRBV4-2|NA|NA
CASREKVGGPNEQFF
TGTGCCAGCAGGGAAAAGGTCGGCGGGCCGAATGAGCAGTTCTTC
>TRBJ2-7|TRBV18|TRBD2|NA
CASSPAGGRYEQYF
TGTGCCAGCTCTCCAGCGGGAGGCCGCTACGAGCAGTACTTC
>TRBJ2-3|TRBV7-9|TRBD2|few
CASSFWLAGITDTQYF
TGTGCCAGCAGCTTTTGGCTAGCGGGAATAACAGATACGCAGTATTTT
>TRBJ1-1|TRBV29-1|NA|NA
CSVVLPQGWTEAFF
TGCAGCGTTGTGCTTCCGCAGGGTTGGACTGAAGCTTTCTTT
>TRBJ1-2|TRBV6-9|NA|NA
CASSYGPRAGYTF
TGTGCCAGCAGTTATGGGCCACGAGCAGGCTACACCTTC
>TRBJ2-1|TRBV29-1|NA|NA
CSGASRSSYNEQFF
TGCAGCGGTGCTAGCCGAAGCTCCTACAATGAGCAGTTCTTC
>TRBJ1-2|TRBV7-9|NA|NA
CASRTTGVYGYTF
TGTGCCAGCAGAACGACAGGTGTCTATGGCTACACCTTC
>TRBJ2-5|TRBV5-1|TRBD1|NA
CASSWGTGGLETQYF
TGCGCCAGCAGCTGGGGGACAGGGGGTTTGGAGACCCAGTACTTC
>TRBJ2-1|TRBV28|NA|few
CASSLAETSRNEQFF
TGTGCCAGCAGTTTGGCAGAAACCTCTCGAAATGAGCAGTTCTTC
>TRBJ2-1|TRBV11-2|NA|few
CASSLGGTFNEQFF
TGTGCCAGCAGCTTAGGCGGGACCTTCAATGAGCAGTTCTTC
>TRBJ2-1|TRBV9|TRBD2|few
CASSRTSGLYNEQFF
TGTGCCAGCAGCAGGACTAGCGGTTTATACAATGAGCAGTTCTTC
>TRBJ2-7|TRBV6-6|TRBD2|NA
CASRQPGLAGYEQYF
TGTGCCAGCAGACAACCCGGACTAGCGGGCTACGAGCAGTACTTC
>TRBJ2-5|TRBV9|TRBD2|NA
CASSVDPPGLAGGLGVGQETQYF
TGTGCCAGCAGCGTAGATCCCCCGGGACTAGCGGGAGGCCTAGGGGTCGGTCAAGAGACCCAGTACTTC
>TRBJ1-4|TRBV18|TRBD1|NA
CASSPGQGREKLFF
TGTGCCAGCTCACCGGGACAGGGGAGAGAAAAACTGTTTTTT
>TRBJ2-2|TRBV5-1|NA|few
CASSLGGTPTGELFF
TGCGCCAGCAGCTTGGGGGGGACACCAACCGGGGAGCTGTTTTTT
>TRBJ2-1|TRBV28|TRBD2|NA
CASSLRTSGKNEQFF
TGTGCCAGCAGCCTAAGGACTAGCGGGAAGAATGAGCAGTTCTTC
>TRBJ2-1|TRBV19|NA|NA
CAAYRESDEQFF
TGTGCCGCCTACAGGGAGTCCGATGAGCAGTTCTTC
>TRBJ2-7|TRBV27|NA|few
CASAPRRGSYEQYF
TGTGCCAGCGCACCCCGCCGGGGATCCTACGAGCAGTACTTC